The 28 T cell receptor beta chains in this list originate from one sample, sequenced in a study of blood T cells in healthy people across ages. A sample-barcoded 5' primer and a J-beta primer mix were used in a second PCR of about 7 to 12 cycles. MiXCR, applied by TCRdb to the 5' RACE reads, yields one record per CDR3 protein. The sample consists of about 1.5 million distinct CDR3 sequences, 35% to 45% of them appearing once. Sequenced material: blood. The receptors shown here come from a woman younger than 30 in good health.

The rearrangement links TRBV20-1 to TRBJ2-5; TRBD1 or TRBD2 may be the D gene (5 bases each). This CDR3 has 12 residues. Germline assignment: CDR1 DFQATT and CDR2 SNEGSKA (reference sequence). Between the trimmed V and J ends, which lost 5 bases and 7 bases, there was a span of 14 bases. The CDR3: CSAARDARTQYF. The CDR3 DNA reads TGCAGTGCTGCCCGGGACGCCAGGACCCAGTACTTC.

The chain uses TRBV20-1 and TRBJ2-5; 9 nucleotides align to TRBD2. CDR3 length equals 16 residues. The V gene's germline CDR1 is DFQATT and CDR2 SNEGSKA (reference sequence). V shed 4 bases, J shed 3 bases, and the junction held 12 bases outside the gene matches. CDR3 nucleotide sequence: TGCAGTGCTATTTTGCGGGGGGGCGTTGTCGAAGAGACCCAGTACTTC. This translates into CSAILRGGVVEETQYF.

V is TRBV12-5 and J is TRBJ2-1, with 12 nucleotides matching TRBD2. The CDR3 covers 18 residues. The ends lost 1 base at V and 5 bases at J; junction bases unmatched: 9. Germline loops: CDR1 LGHNT, CDR2 FRNRAP. In DNA form, the CDR3 reads TGTGCTAGTGGTTTGGGGACTAGCGGGACCACGGGAAACAATGAGCAGTTCTTC. Translated, it gives CASGLGTSGTTGNNEQFF.

The rearrangement joins TRBV4-3 to TRBJ1-6; D is possibly TRBD1 (5 bases). This CDR3 spans 16 amino acids. Germline V gene lookup returns CDR1 LGHNA and CDR2 YSLEER. The V and J ends lost 0 bases and 10 bases respectively, with 16 bases between them. The CDR3, as DNA: TGCGCCAGCAGCCAAGATCGGGCGACAGCTAACTCACCCCTCCACTTT. It translates to CASSQDRATANSPLHF.

This clonotype was detected many times. The chain employs TRBV20-1 and TRBJ1-2; the D gene is possibly TRBD1 (6 bases). The CDR3 loop spans 15 amino acids. Germline-derived CDR1 and CDR2 are DFQATT and SNEGSKA (reference sequence). Trimming stripped 2 bases from V and 3 bases from J, with 16 bases between. For the CDR3, the DNA is TGCAGTGCTAGACCGGACAGCAGCTGGGACTATGGCTACACCTTC. Residues: CSARPDSSWDYGYTF.

The rearrangement uses TRBV6-2 or TRBV6-3 and TRBJ1-6; no reliable D call. The CDR3 spans 17 residues. V lost 5 bases to trimming and J lost 0 bases, with 14 bases between them. The germline V gene has CDR1 MNHEY and CDR2 SVGEGT. The CDR3 sequence: CASSQKRTGSYNSPLHF. Here the CDR3 DNA reads TGTGCCAGCAGTCAGAAGCGGACGGGCTCCTATAATTCACCCCTCCACTTT.

J is TRBJ2-5 and V is TRBV6-7; 9 bases fit TRBD2. The DNA matches TRBJ2-7 better at its end, which makes the J call doubtful. TRBV6-7 is given ORF status, its function remaining uncertain. The CDR3 is 19 residues long. The chain's CDR3 is CASSYGGIAGLANSYEQYF. The CDR3 coding sequence is TGTGCCAGCAGTTACGGTGGGATCGCGGGACTAGCAAACTCCTACGAGCAGTACTTC.

This rearrangement joins TRBV10-3 to TRBJ1-5; 11 bases line up with TRBD1. In germline, CDR1 is ENHRY, CDR2 SYGVKD. V lost 2 bases and J lost 6; bases outside the gene matches: 3. CDR3 length: 15 amino acids. CDR3 nucleotide sequence: TGTGCCATCAGTGAGGGGACAGGGGGAATTCAGCCCCAGCATTTT. This gives the protein CAISEGTGGIQPQHF.

The J gene is TRBJ2-7, the V gene TRBV20-1, with D maybe TRBD1 (6 bases). The CDR3 covers 16 residues. Trimming cost V 1 base and J 0 bases, with 16 bases left between them. CDR1 DFQATT and CDR2 SNEGSKA come from the germline V gene (reference sequence). CDR3 loop: CSARGFGTGSSYEQYF. CDR3 DNA sequence: TGCAGTGCTAGAGGTTTTGGAACAGGGAGCTCCTACGAGCAGTACTTC.

The sample holds a few counts of this clonotype. The chain couples TRBV11-2 to TRBJ2-5; D ambiguous. CDR3 length: 17 amino acids. V was pared by 0 bases and J by 7 bases, with 21 bases between. The V gene's germline CDR1 is SGHAT and CDR2 FQNNGV. The CDR3 DNA is TGTGCCAGCAGCTTAGAACGGTTGGACGGGCCTCTGCGGACCCAGTACTTC. The encoded protein is CASSLERLDGPLRTQYF.

The sample holds a few counts of this clonotype. The chain uses TRBV6-6 and TRBJ1-2, with TRBD1 matching over 8 bases. The CDR3 is 13 residues long. From germline, CDR1 is MNHNY and CDR2 SVGAGI (reference sequence). V dropped 6 bases and J dropped 4; count of bases not matched to a gene: 4. CDR3: CASRLQGVYGYTF. CDR3 DNA sequence: TGTGCCAGCAGGCTACAGGGGGTCTATGGCTACACCTTC.

This clonotype was seen a handful of times. This chain links TRBV4-1 with TRBJ1-5; 9 bases are shared with TRBD1. There are 18 residues in the CDR3. Germline loops: CDR1 MGHRA, CDR2 YSYEKL. J gave up 3 bases and V 0 bases, and 9 bases lay outside the gene matches. For the CDR3, the DNA is TGCGCCAGCAGCCAAGATGGCGGGACAGGGCTTATCAATCAGCCCCAGCATTTT. It specifies CASSQDGGTGLINQPQHF.

The CDR3 DNA reads as TGTGCCAGCAAGAATAGCGGGAACTACGAGCAGTACTTC. Its protein is CASKNSGNYEQYF. The rearrangement links TRBV27 to TRBJ2-5; 8 bases align to TRBD2. The DNA end is a closer match to TRBJ2-7, so the J assignment may be wrong. This CDR3 has 13 amino acids. Germline V gives CDR1 MNHEY, CDR2 SMNVEV (reference sequence).

Comment on this clonotype: This may come from a read error, since a much larger clone is one base off. The J gene is TRBJ2-2, the V gene TRBV6-4, with TRBD1 matching 8 bases. V lost 10 bases to trimming and J lost 3 bases; unmatched junction nucleotides: 10. In germline, CDR1 is MRHNA, CDR2 SNTAGT. The CDR3 totals 15 residues. The DNA of the CDR3 is TGTGCCAACAAATCAGGACAGGGTGACACCGGGGAGCTGTTTTTT. It specifies CANKSGQGDTGELFF.

This chain links TRBV12-3 or TRBV12-4 with TRBJ2-7; tentative D call: TRBD1 (6 bases). With 6 bases removed from V and 6 bases from J, the gap between germline ends came to 21 bases. This CDR3 is built from 15 residues. CDR3 DNA sequence: TGTGCCAGCAGCCACCTTTGGCGGACAGCCTCCGAGCAGTACTTC. It yields the protein CASSHLWRTASEQYF.

This chain joins TRBV28 and TRBJ1-2; D is unresolved. The CDR3 totals 14 residues. Germline V lookup: CDR1 MDHEN, CDR2 SYDVKM. CDR3 residues: CVSCGPVLVYGYTF. The CDR3 DNA is TGTGTGTCCTGCGGCCCAGTACTGGTCTATGGCTACACCTTC.

V gene TRBV10-3 combines with J gene TRBJ1-2; D might be TRBD1 (5 bases). Trimming shortened V by 6 bases and J by 8 bases, and 16 bases separated the two germline ends. Germline assignment: CDR1 ENHRY and CDR2 SYGVKD. This CDR3 is 13 amino acids long. The CDR3: CAIRTTDAWGYTF. CDR3 sequence (DNA): TGTGCCATCAGGACGACAGATGCGTGGGGCTACACCTTC.

V usage is TRBV4-1 and J usage is TRBJ2-3; either TRBD1 or TRBD2 may fit D (5 bases each). The CDR3 loop spans 14 amino acids. Trimming pared 1 base from V and 11 bases from J, leaving 16 bases between. The germline V gene encodes CDR1 MGHRA and CDR2 YSYEKL. The CDR3 sequence: CASSQVHRDRLQYF. CDR3 nucleotides: TGCGCCAGCAGCCAAGTCCACCGGGACCGATTGCAGTATTTT.

This clonotype was counted a few times. The gene calls are TRBV24-1 and TRBJ2-1, with TRBD2 matching 7 bases. V dropped 4 bases and J dropped 6; count of bases not matched to a gene: 8. This CDR3 is built from 15 residues. Germline V CDR1 and CDR2: KGHDR, SFDVKD. The CDR3 region has the DNA TGTGCCACCAGTGAGGGCGGGGGTTCCCCCAATGAGCAGTTCTTC. Translating it yields CATSEGGGSPNEQFF.

The chain employs TRBV10-3 and TRBJ1-2; D is undetermined. This CDR3 region has 15 residues. V was clipped by 0 bases and J by 3 bases, with 11 bases between them. Germline values: CDR1 ENHRY, CDR2 SYGVKD. The CDR3 nucleotides read TGTGCCATCAGTGAGTCTACACTAGTTGACTATGGCTACACCTTC. This translates into CAISESTLVDYGYTF.

The chain recombines TRBV21-1 with TRBJ2-7; TRBD1 was called by the table and not checked on the DNA. TRBV21-1 is flagged as a pseudogene. The CDR3 extends over 12 amino acids. CDR3 bases: TGTGCCAGCAGCAGCCGGACAGAAGAGCAGTACTTC. This translates into CASSSRTEEQYF.

This clonotype was counted ten times or more. V usage is TRBV6-5 and J usage is TRBJ2-6; unclear D gene. The length of the CDR3 is 15 residues. Germline loops: CDR1 MNHEY, CDR2 SVGAGI. Trimming took off 2 bases at V and 2 bases at J, with 7 bases between the two ends. CDR3 bases: TGTGCCAGCAGTTACAGTGGGACTGGGGCCAACGTCCTGACTTTC. The encoded protein is CASSYSGTGANVLTF.

The chain joins TRBV6-4 to TRBJ2-1, with 11 bases fitting TRBD2. CDR3 length: 15 amino acids. Germline trimming cut 3 bases from V and 6 bases from J; bases unmatched to any gene: 4. From germline, CDR1 is MRHNA and CDR2 SNTAGT. CDR3 sequence reads: CASSDGLAGINEQFF. In nucleotides, the CDR3 is TGTGCCAGCAGTGATGGACTAGCGGGTATCAATGAGCAGTTCTTC.

This clonotype was picked up a small number of times. CDR3 coding DNA: TGTGCCAGTAGTATTGGAAGATTCCAGTTCTTC. Protein: CASSIGRFQFF. J is TRBJ2-1 and V is TRBV19, with no clear D. The V and J ends lost 3 bases and 13 bases respectively, with 10 bases between them. Germline CDR1 reads LNHDA; CDR2 reads SQIVND (reference sequence). The CDR3 is made up of 11 amino acids.

The chain is built from TRBV12-3 or TRBV12-4 and TRBJ1-2; 7 nucleotides line up with TRBD1. The ends lost 5 bases at V and 4 bases at J; junction bases unmatched: 7. The CDR3 has 14 amino acids. This CDR3 reads CASSPPPGGYGYTF. The CDR3 coding sequence is TGTGCCAGCAGTCCACCCCCAGGGGGCTATGGCTACACCTTC.

The chain couples TRBV20-1 to TRBJ1-2, with D maybe TRBD1 (5 bases). Trimming removed 3 bases at V and 2 bases at J, with 25 bases between. Looked up from germline, CDR1 is DFQATT and CDR2 is SNEGSKA (reference sequence). This CDR3 contains 18 residues. CDR3 sequence reads: CSASEVVGRGGSNYGYTF. The CDR3 nucleotides read TGCAGTGCTAGCGAGGTGGTGGGGAGGGGCGGTAGCAACTATGGCTACACCTTC.

The CDR3: CSARSAGGPSSYNEQFF. The CDR3 nucleotides are TGCAGTGCTAGATCAGCGGGGGGCCCAAGCTCCTACAATGAGCAGTTCTTC. The chain carries TRBV20-1 and TRBJ2-1; 9 bases match TRBD2. The CDR3 has 17 residues. CDR1 and CDR2 (germline): DFQATT, SNEGSKA (reference sequence). The junction had 8 bases not matched to a gene; V was cut back by 2 bases and J by 0 bases.

The V call is TRBV7-9, the J call TRBJ1-1, with a tentative D call TRBD1 (5 bases). Trimming left V 5 bases short and J 3 bases short, with 16 bases between. Germline V gene sequence: CDR1 SEHNR, CDR2 FQNEAQ (reference sequence). The CDR3 totals 15 residues. The chain's CDR3 is CASSPHGAPDTEAFF. As DNA, the CDR3 is TGTGCCAGCAGCCCGCATGGGGCGCCGGACACTGAAGCTTTCTTT. The variable domain in full, with the rest retrieved from reference TRBV7-9 and TRBJ1-1, is DTGVSQNPRHKITKRGQNVTFRCDPISEHNRLYWYRQTLGQGPEFLTYFQNEAQLEKSRLLSDRFSAERPKGSFSTLEIQRTEQGDSAMYLCASSPHGAPDTEAFFGQGTRLTVV.